This TCR beta chain stems from a study of control samples from healthy donors and cancer patients. There are 13 residues in the CDR3. V lost 7 bases and J 0 bases, leaving 7 bases between the germline ends. Some clones are missing from TCRdb's copy, which holds only in-frame ones; the method was immunoSEQ multiplex PCR. Among around 110,000 clones listed, roughly nine tenths were seen once. The sample consisted of PBMCs. The chain couples TRBV12-3 or TRBV12-4 to TRBJ2-1; no definite D call. This TCR came from a woman in her forties or fifties with colorectal cancer. CDR3 amino acids: CASTPGSYNEQFF. In nucleotides, the CDR3 is TGTGCCAGCACCCCTGGCTCCTACAATGAGCAGTTCTTC.